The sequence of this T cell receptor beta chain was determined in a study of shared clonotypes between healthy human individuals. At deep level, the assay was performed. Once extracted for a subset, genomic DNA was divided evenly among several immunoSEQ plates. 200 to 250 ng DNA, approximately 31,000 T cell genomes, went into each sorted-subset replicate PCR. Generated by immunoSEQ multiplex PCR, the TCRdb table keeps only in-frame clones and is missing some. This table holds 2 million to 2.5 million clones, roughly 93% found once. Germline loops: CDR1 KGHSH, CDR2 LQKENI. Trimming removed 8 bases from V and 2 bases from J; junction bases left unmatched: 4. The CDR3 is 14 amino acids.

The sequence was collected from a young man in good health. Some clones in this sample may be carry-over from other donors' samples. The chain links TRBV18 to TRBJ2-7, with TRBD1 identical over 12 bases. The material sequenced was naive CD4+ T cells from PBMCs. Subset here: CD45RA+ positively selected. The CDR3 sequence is CASVGDRGPYEQYF. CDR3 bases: TGTGCCAGCGTCGGGGACAGGGGGCCCTACGAGCAGTACTTC.